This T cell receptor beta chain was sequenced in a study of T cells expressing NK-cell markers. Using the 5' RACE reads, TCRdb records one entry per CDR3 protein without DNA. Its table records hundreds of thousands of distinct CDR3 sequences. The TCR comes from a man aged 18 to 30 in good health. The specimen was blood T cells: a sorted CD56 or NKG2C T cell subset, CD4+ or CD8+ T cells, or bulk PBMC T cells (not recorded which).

CDR3 sequence: CASSRISDRDGIEAFF. V is TRBV5-1 and J is TRBJ1-1; no DNA is available, so the TRBD1 call from TCRdb remains unchecked. Germline CDR1 SGHRS, CDR2 YFSETQ. This CDR3 has 16 residues. The whole variable domain, remainder taken from reference TRBV5-1 and TRBJ1-1, is KAGVTQTPRYLIKTRGQQVTLSCSPISGHRSVSWYQQTPGQGLQFLFEYFSETQRNKGNFPGRFSGRQFSNSRSEMNVSTLELGDSALYLCASSRISDRDGIEAFFGQGTRLTVV.